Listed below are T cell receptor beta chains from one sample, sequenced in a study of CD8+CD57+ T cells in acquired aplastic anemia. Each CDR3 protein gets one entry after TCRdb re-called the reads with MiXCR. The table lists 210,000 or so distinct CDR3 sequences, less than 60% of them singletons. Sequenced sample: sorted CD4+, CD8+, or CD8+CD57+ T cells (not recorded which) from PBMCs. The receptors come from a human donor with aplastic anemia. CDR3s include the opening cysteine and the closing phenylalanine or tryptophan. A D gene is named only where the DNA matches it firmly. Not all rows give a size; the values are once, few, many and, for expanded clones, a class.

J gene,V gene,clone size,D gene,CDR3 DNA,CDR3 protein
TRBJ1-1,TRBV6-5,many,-,TGTGCCAGCAGGAGACAGGAGGAAGCTTTCTTT,CASRRQEEAFF
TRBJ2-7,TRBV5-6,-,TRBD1,TGTGCCAGCAGCTACGGACAGGGGTCCACCTACGAGCAGTACTTC,CASSYGQGSTYEQYF
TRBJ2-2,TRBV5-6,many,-,TGTGCCAGCAGTGCCAGGGTTCACGGGGAGCTGTTTTTT,CASSARVHGELFF
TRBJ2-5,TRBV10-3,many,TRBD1,TGTGCCATCAGTGAGTGGGACAGGGAAGTGACCCAGTACTTC,CAISEWDREVTQYF
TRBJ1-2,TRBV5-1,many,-,TGCGCCAGCAGCTCCGAGCAGGCTTCAAGAGCTAACTATGGCTACACCTTC,CASSSEQASRANYGYTF
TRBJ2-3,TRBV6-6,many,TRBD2,TGTGCCAGCAGTTACTCGGGACTAGAAGATACGCAGTATTTT,CASSYSGLEDTQYF
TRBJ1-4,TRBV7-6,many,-,TGTGCCAGCAGCTTTGTACAGGGCACGCCTGAAAAACTGTTTTTT,CASSFVQGTPEKLFF
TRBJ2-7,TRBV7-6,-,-,TGTGCCAGCAGCTTAGGTGAAGGGGCCTCCTACGAGCAGTACTTC,CASSLGEGASYEQYF
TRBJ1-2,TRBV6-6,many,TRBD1,TGTGCCAGCAGTTACCAGGACAGGGGATTGGATGGCTACACCTTC,CASSYQDRGLDGYTF
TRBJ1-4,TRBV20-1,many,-,TGCAGTGCTAGGGGGGGAAGGGGAAATGAAAAACTGTTTTTT,CSARGGRGNEKLFF
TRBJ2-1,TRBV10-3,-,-,TGTGCCAGCAGTCGTGGGGAGAACCAGTTCTTC,CASSRGENQFF
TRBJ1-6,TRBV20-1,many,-,TGCAGTGCTTTTAGGGCGAGCTCCTATAATTCACCCCTCCACTTT,CSAFRASSYNSPLHF
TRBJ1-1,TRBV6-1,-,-,TGTGCCACCGGGTGGGGCTACACTGAAGCTTTCTTT,CATGWGYTEAFF
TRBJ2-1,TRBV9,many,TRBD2,TGTGCCAGCAGCCTTCGGACTAGCGGGGATTACAATGAGCAGTTCTTC,CASSLRTSGDYNEQFF
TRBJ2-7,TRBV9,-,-,TGTGCCAGCAGCATAGGTTCGGGGCACAGACTTATAGAAAAACAGTACTTC,CASSIGSGHRLIEKQYF
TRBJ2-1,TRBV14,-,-,TGTGCCAGCAGCCGGACTACTATGACCTCCTACAATGAGCAGTTCTTC,CASSRTTMTSYNEQFF
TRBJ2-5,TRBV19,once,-,TGTGCCAGTAGTATTGTAGGAAGGGAGACCCAGTACTTC,CASSIVGRETQYF
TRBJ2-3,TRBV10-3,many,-,TGTGCCATCAGTGAAAGGGGCGAGGGGGGAGATACGCAGTATTTT,CAISERGEGGDTQYF
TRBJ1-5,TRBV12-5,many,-,TGTGCTAGTGGAAGGGGAAGGTTGGATCAGCCCCAGCATTTT,CASGRGRLDQPQHF
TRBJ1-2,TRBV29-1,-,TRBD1,TGCAGCGTGACAGGGAACTATGGCTACACCTTC,CSVTGNYGYTF
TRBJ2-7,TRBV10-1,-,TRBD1,TGCGCCAGCTCCCGGGACAGGGGAGTCGAGCAGTACTTC,CASSRDRGVEQYF
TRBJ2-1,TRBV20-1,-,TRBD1,TGCAGTGCTAGAAACCCGGGACAGGGGGGCACTGAGCAGTTCTTC,CSARNPGQGGTEQFF
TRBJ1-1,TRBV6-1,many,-,TGTGCCAGCTTATACAGGGTCGGCACTGAAGCTTTCTTT,CASLYRVGTEAFF
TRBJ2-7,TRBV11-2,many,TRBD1,TGTGCCAGCAGCCGGACCCCGGGACAGGGCACCCACGAGCAGTACTTC,CASSRTPGQGTHEQYF
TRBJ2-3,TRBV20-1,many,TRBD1,TGCAGTGCTAGTACCCCCCGGACAGGGTATGCGACAGATACGCAGTATTTT,CSASTPRTGYATDTQYF
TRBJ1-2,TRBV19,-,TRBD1,TGCGCCAGTAGTCACTCCCGGGACAGTACTGACTATGGCTACACCTTC,CASSHSRDSTDYGYTF
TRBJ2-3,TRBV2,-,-,TGTGCCAGCATGACTAGTAGCACACACACAGATACGCAGTATTTT,CASMTSSTHTDTQYF
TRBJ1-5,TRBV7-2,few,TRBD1,TGTGCCAGCAGCCGACAGGGAGTGGATCAGCCCCAGCATTTT,CASSRQGVDQPQHF
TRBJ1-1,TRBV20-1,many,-,TGCAGTGCTAGAGACAGTCCCAAGGTTGAAGCTTTCTTT,CSARDSPKVEAFF
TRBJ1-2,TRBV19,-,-,TGTGCCAGTAATGTAGATGTCCAGGGCATCTATGGCTACACCTTC,CASNVDVQGIYGYTF
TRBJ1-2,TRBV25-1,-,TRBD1,TGTGCCAGCAGCTTGGGGGACAGGGGGCAGGGGCTCTATGGCTACACCTTC,CASSLGDRGQGLYGYTF
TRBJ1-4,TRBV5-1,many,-,TGCGCCAGCAGCTCGAGGAGAGAGGGGAATGAAAAACTGTTTTTT,CASSSRREGNEKLFF
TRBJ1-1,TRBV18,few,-,TGTGCCAGCTCACCTTCCGGACAGTTGAACACTGAAGCTTTCTTT,CASSPSGQLNTEAFF
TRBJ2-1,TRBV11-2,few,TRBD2,TGTGCCAGCAGCCTAACTAGCGGTTACAATGAGCAGTTCTTC,CASSLTSGYNEQFF
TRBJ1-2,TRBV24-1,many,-,TGTGCCACCAGTGATCTGACAGCATACTATGGCTACACCTTC,CATSDLTAYYGYTF
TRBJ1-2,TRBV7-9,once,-,TGTGCCAGCAGCCCTGGGGCGGGTGATGGCTACACCTTC,CASSPGAGDGYTF
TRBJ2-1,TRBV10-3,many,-,TGTGCCATCAGTGAGTCGAGGGGAAAGATACGGGGTATTTCCTACAATGAGCAGTTCTTC,CAISESRGKIRGISYNEQFF
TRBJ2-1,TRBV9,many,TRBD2,TGTGCCAGCAGCGTAGGCGGGGGAAATCTGAATGAGCAGTTCTTC,CASSVGGGNLNEQFF
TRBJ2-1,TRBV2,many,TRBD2,TGTGCCAGCGCTGAACGGGGGGGGGCCTTCTACAATGAGCAGTTCTTC,CASAERGGAFYNEQFF
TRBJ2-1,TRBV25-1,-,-,TGTGCCAGTAAGAACAGGGACTACAATGAGCAGTTCTTC,CASKNRDYNEQFF
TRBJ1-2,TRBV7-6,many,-,TGTGCCAGCAGCTTAAGAGGGCCACAGACTCTACCCTATGGCTACACCTTC,CASSLRGPQTLPYGYTF
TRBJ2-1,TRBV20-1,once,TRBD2,TGCAGTGCTAGGGCGGCAGCGGGGTTATACAATGAGCAGTTCTTC,CSARAAAGLYNEQFF
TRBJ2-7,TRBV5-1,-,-,TGCGCCAGCAGCTTGGCCTGGGGGCGCACCGGGGCGGCTGGCGAGCAGTACTTC,CASSLAWGRTGAAGEQYF
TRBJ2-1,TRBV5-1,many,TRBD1,TGCGCCAGCAGCTGGCGAACCGGGACAGGGGCAAGCAATGAGCAGTTCTTC,CASSWRTGTGASNEQFF
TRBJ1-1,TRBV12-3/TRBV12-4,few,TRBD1,TGTGCCAGCAGGAGGACCCGGGACAGGGGAGGGAACACTGAAGCTTTCTTT,CASRRTRDRGGNTEAFF
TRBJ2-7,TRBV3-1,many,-,TGTGCCAGCAGCCAATACCGACAGAGCTCCTACGAGCAGTACTTC,CASSQYRQSSYEQYF
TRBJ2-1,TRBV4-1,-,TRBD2,TGCGCCAGCAGCCAAGAGGTTGGCGGGGGGGCTGTCAGGCAGTTCTTC,CASSQEVGGGAVRQFF
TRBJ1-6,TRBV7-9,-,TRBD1,TGTGCCAGCAGCTTAGGAGACAGGGGAAGGGGACATAATTCACCCCTCCACTTT,CASSLGDRGRGHNSPLHF
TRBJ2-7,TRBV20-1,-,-,TGCAGTGGTGCAGGTGTCTCCTACGAGCAATACTTC,CSGAGVSYEQYF
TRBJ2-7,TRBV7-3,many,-,TGTGCCAGCAGCTTATCACCGGAATCCTACGAGCAGTACTTC,CASSLSPESYEQYF
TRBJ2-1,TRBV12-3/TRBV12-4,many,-,TGTGCCAGCAGTTTTCGGGCAGGGTGGGCCAATGAGCAGTTCTTC,CASSFRAGWANEQFF
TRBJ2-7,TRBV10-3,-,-,TGTGCCATCAGTCGGACACTATCCCTCTACGAGCAGTACTTC,CAISRTLSLYEQYF
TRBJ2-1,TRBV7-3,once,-,TGTGCCAGCAGCTTCGGAGGGTATCTAGACAATGAGCAGTTCTTC,CASSFGGYLDNEQFF
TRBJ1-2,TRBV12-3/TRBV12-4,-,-,TGTGCCAGCAGTTTACGCGCGGGCTATGGCTACACCTTC,CASSLRAGYGYTF
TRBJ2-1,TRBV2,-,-,TGTGCCAGCAATGAGCGGTTCTTC,CASNERFF
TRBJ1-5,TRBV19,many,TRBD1,TGTGCCAGTAGTATTTATCGGACAGGGGCCTCTCAAGCCCAGCATTTT,CASSIYRTGASQAQHF
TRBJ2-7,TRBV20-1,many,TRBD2,TGCAGTGCTATGGGCCTAGCGGGGAACTACGAGCAGTACTTC,CSAMGLAGNYEQYF
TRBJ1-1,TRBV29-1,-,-,TGCAGCGTGAAGGACGTTTTGAACACTGAAGCTTTCTTT,CSVKDVLNTEAFF
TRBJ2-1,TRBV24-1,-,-,TGTGCCACCAGTGATCCGGGACAACCGGGCTACAATGAGCAGTTCTTC,CATSDPGQPGYNEQFF